The rows below give T cell receptor beta chains drawn from one sample of a study of blood T cell repertoires in COVID-19. Sequenced by immunoSEQ multiplex PCR; TCRdb stores in-frame clones only, minus some. The sample gives some 66,000 clones, roughly 90% of which show up once; 0.95% to 1.5% is in the top ten. What was sequenced was peripheral blood. These receptors originate from a woman between 55 and 75 years old with acute or convalescent COVID-19. Each CDR3 is given with its conserved first and last residue. D genes are given only for firm matches. The listing skips clone size in some rows; elsewhere it reads once, few, many or a size class.

clone size	V gene	J gene	D gene	CDR3 protein	CDR3 DNA
NA	TRBV6-6	TRBJ1-2	TRBD1	CASSPTGTAMYGYTF	TGTGCCAGCAGTCCAACCGGGACAGCGATGTATGGCTACACCTTC
once	TRBV3-1/TRBV3-2	TRBJ1-2	NA	CASSQFSGLDGYTF	TGTGCCAGCAGCCAATTTTCAGGGCTCGATGGCTACACCTTC
few	TRBV29-1	TRBJ1-2	NA	CSVEIQVKAYHYGYTF	TGCAGCGTTGAAATCCAGGTTAAAGCCTATCACTATGGCTACACCTTC
NA	TRBV7-2	TRBJ2-3	TRBD2	CASSLGVVAGALGDTQYF	TGTGCCAGCAGCTTAGGGGTAGTAGCGGGGGCCCTTGGAGATACGCAGTATTTT
NA	TRBV6-6	TRBJ1-5	NA	CASRPMQGSQPQHF	TGTGCCAGCAGACCCATGCAGGGGTCTCAGCCCCAGCATTTT
NA	TRBV19	TRBJ1-5	TRBD1	CASSDRVANQPQHF	TGTGCCAGTAGTGACAGGGTGGCAAATCAGCCCCAGCATTTT
NA	TRBV4-2	TRBJ1-2	NA	CASSHHGRHQTNYGYTF	TGTGCCAGCAGCCACCATGGGAGACACCAAACTAACTATGGCTACACCTTC
NA	TRBV27	TRBJ2-5	NA	CASSLVRVQGIPQETQYF	TGTGCCAGCAGTTTGGTCCGGGTGCAGGGGATCCCTCAAGAGACCCAGTACTTC
NA	TRBV7-2	TRBJ2-1	NA	CASSSQPAAYNEQFF	TGTGCCAGCAGCTCCCAGCCGGCGGCCTACAATGAGCAGTTCTTC
NA	TRBV5-4	TRBJ2-2	NA	CASSFEQANTGELFF	TGTGCCAGCAGCTTCGAACAAGCGAACACCGGGGAGCTGTTTTTT
NA	TRBV7-9	TRBJ1-3	NA	CASSLAGAANTIYF	TGTGCCAGCAGCTTAGCGGGGGCGGCAAACACCATATATTTT
NA	TRBV5-1	TRBJ2-3	TRBD2	CASSSELAGARDTQYF	TGCGCCAGCAGCTCGGAACTAGCGGGAGCGAGAGATACGCAGTATTTT
NA	TRBV7-9	TRBJ1-3	NA	CASSLSAGNTIYF	TGTGCCAGCAGCTTATCGGCGGGGAACACCATATATTTT
NA	TRBV6-5	TRBJ2-1	NA	CASRRGGAGYNEQFF	TGTGCCAGCAGGAGGGGGGGGGCCGGCTACAATGAGCAGTTCTTC
NA	TRBV5-1	TRBJ2-3	TRBD1	CASSFLGVDRVVTDTQYF	TGCGCCAGCAGCTTCCTAGGGGTTGACAGGGTTGTCACAGATACGCAGTATTTT
NA	TRBV25-1	TRBJ1-2	NA	CASSSGSPYGYTF	TGTGCCAGCAGTTCAGGGTCCCCCTATGGCTACACCTTC
NA	TRBV3-1/TRBV3-2	TRBJ1-1	TRBD1	CASSQPTGGPAFF	TGTGCCAGCAGCCAGCCGACAGGGGGCCCGGCTTTCTTT
NA	TRBV2	TRBJ2-2	NA	CASSGGGGGTGELFF	TGTGCCAGCAGTGGAGGTGGAGGTGGGACCGGGGAGCTGTTTTTT
NA	TRBV12-5	TRBJ2-3	TRBD1	CASGTGQGSTDTQYF	TGTGCTAGTGGTACCGGACAGGGTAGCACAGATACGCAGTATTTT
NA	TRBV6-2/TRBV6-3	TRBJ1-4	NA	CASSTRDTTNEKLFF	TGTGCCAGCAGTACCCGGGACACAACTAATGAAAAACTGTTTTTT
NA	TRBV21-1	TRBJ1-1	NA	CASRADRVLGTEAFF	TGTGCCAGCAGAGCAGACAGGGTTCTGGGGACTGAAGCTTTCTTT
NA	TRBV2	TRBJ2-5	TRBD2	CASRGTSGSLQTQYF	TGTGCCAGCAGGGGGACTAGCGGGAGCCTCCAGACCCAGTACTTC
NA	TRBV7-9	TRBJ1-5	NA	CASSPAGSNQPQHF	TGTGCCAGCAGCCCGGCGGGGAGCAATCAGCCCCAGCATTTT
NA	TRBV6-2/TRBV6-3	TRBJ1-2	NA	CASSYNRKGRAGYGYTF	TGTGCCAGCAGTTACAACCGTAAGGGGAGGGCAGGCTATGGCTACACCTTC
NA	TRBV18	TRBJ1-4	NA	CASSPRRVEKLFF	TGTGCCAGCTCACCACGCAGGGTTGAAAAACTGTTTTTT
few	TRBV19	TRBJ1-4	TRBD1	CASSMQGEIEKLFF	TGTGCCAGTAGTATGCAGGGGGAGATTGAAAAACTGTTTTTT
NA	TRBV19	TRBJ1-1	TRBD1	CASSILNRQGAEAFF	TGTGCCAGTAGTATACTCAATAGACAGGGGGCTGAAGCTTTCTTT
NA	TRBV5-1	TRBJ1-1	NA	CASSFSQITEAFF	TGCGCCAGCAGCTTTTCCCAGATCACTGAAGCTTTCTTT
NA	TRBV5-8	TRBJ1-2	NA	CASSLRQALNYGYTF	TGTGCCAGCAGCTTAAGACAGGCTCTTAACTATGGCTACACCTTC
NA	TRBV5-1	TRBJ1-2	TRBD1	CASSEDRGNYGYTF	TGCGCCAGCAGCGAGGACAGGGGGAACTATGGCTACACCTTC
NA	TRBV19	TRBJ1-3	NA	CASTTGLAGNTIYF	TGTGCCAGTACGACAGGACTTGCTGGAAACACCATATATTTT
NA	TRBV5-5	TRBJ1-2	NA	CASSFVRANYGYTF	TGTGCCAGCAGCTTTGTTCGGGCTAACTATGGCTACACCTTC
NA	TRBV28	TRBJ1-3	TRBD1	CASSFAGGAYGNTIYF	TGTGCCAGCAGTTTTGCAGGGGGCGCGTATGGAAACACCATATATTTT
NA	TRBV7-8	TRBJ2-5	NA	CASSSPQGGEETQYF	TGTGCCAGCAGCTCGCCACAGGGGGGGGAAGAGACCCAGTACTTC
few	TRBV3-1/TRBV3-2	TRBJ1-6	NA	CASSHGGSSPLHF	TGTGCCAGCAGCCACGGGGGAAGTTCACCCCTCCACTTT
NA	TRBV4-2	TRBJ1-6	NA	CASSPQGGGAGSPLHF	TGTGCCAGCAGCCCCCAAGGGGGAGGGGCGGGTTCACCCCTCCACTTT
NA	TRBV10-1	TRBJ1-2	TRBD1	CASSEVDRGLHGYTF	TGCGCCAGCAGTGAGGTCGACAGGGGTTTGCATGGCTACACCTTC
NA	TRBV11-2	TRBJ1-3	TRBD1	CASSLVPGQGLTIYF	TGTGCCAGCAGCTTAGTGCCGGGACAGGGACTCACCATATATTTT
once	TRBV4-3	TRBJ1-2	TRBD1	CASSQHRGLSDGYTF	TGCGCCAGCAGCCAACACAGGGGGCTGTCGGATGGCTACACCTTC
NA	TRBV12-3/TRBV12-4	TRBJ2-2	NA	CASTRITGELFF	TGTGCCAGCACGAGGATAACCGGGGAGCTGTTTTTT
NA	TRBV10-2	TRBJ1-3	NA	CASSDRDRGISGNTIYF	TGCGCCAGCAGTGACCGAGATCGGGGAATCTCTGGAAACACCATATATTTT
once	TRBV7-9	TRBJ1-4	NA	CASSLVTINEKLFF	TGTGCCAGCAGCTTAGTGACAATTAATGAAAAACTGTTTTTT
NA	TRBV7-2	TRBJ2-3	NA	CASSLGRDTQYF	TGTGCCAGCAGCTTAGGCCGGGATACGCAGTATTTT
NA	TRBV10-1	TRBJ1-5	TRBD1	CASRRGSNQPQHF	TGCGCCAGCCGCAGGGGGTCCAATCAGCCCCAGCATTTT
NA	TRBV20-1	TRBJ2-5	NA	CSALNGGAQYF	TGCAGTGCCTTGAACGGCGGTGCCCAGTACTTC
NA	TRBV2	TRBJ1-1	NA	CASSEDSLWGGTEAFF	TGTGCCAGCAGTGAAGATTCCTTATGGGGAGGAACTGAAGCTTTCTTT
NA	TRBV6-5	TRBJ1-6	TRBD1	CASSLGTDYNSPLHF	TGTGCCAGCAGCCTCGGGACAGATTATAATTCACCCCTCCACTTT
once	TRBV28	TRBJ2-3	NA	CASSFSAKDSTDTQYF	TGTGCCAGCAGTTTTTCCGCGAAAGATAGCACAGATACGCAGTATTTT
NA	TRBV4-1	TRBJ2-2	TRBD1	CASSQDRVPGELFF	TGCGCCAGCAGCCAGGACAGGGTTCCCGGGGAGCTGTTTTTT
NA	TRBV20-1	TRBJ2-1	NA	CSAQSHNEQFF	TGCAGTGCCCAAAGCCACAATGAGCAGTTCTTC